Listed below are T cell receptor beta chains from one sample, sequenced in a study of blood T cell repertoires in COVID-19. Repertoires were generated with immunoSEQ multiplex PCR, while TCRdb's copy carries only in-frame clones and drops some. The table lists 250,000 to 300,000 clones, more than 85% of them singletons. The specimen sequenced was peripheral blood. These receptors all come from a man in his late teens or twenties with active or convalescent COVID-19. The CDR3 runs from the conserved cysteine through the conserved F or W. Fields, in order: V gene, clone size, J gene, D gene, CDR3 protein, CDR3 DNA. A D gene is named only where the DNA matches it firmly. Expanded clones are given a class, and other clones once, few, many or no size at all.

TRBV27	NA	TRBJ2-1	TRBD2	CASTLGGGYNEQFF	TGTGCCAGCACCCTTGGCGGGGGCTACAATGAGCAGTTCTTC
TRBV5-4	NA	TRBJ2-7	TRBD1	CASSLGQGAYEQYF	TGTGCCAGCAGCCTGGGACAGGGGGCCTACGAGCAGTACTTC
TRBV19	NA	TRBJ1-2	NA	CASKDGGYTF	TGTGCCAGTAAAGACGGGGGCTACACCTTC
TRBV3-1/TRBV3-2	NA	TRBJ2-7	NA	CASSQDFAAVAEQYF	TGTGCCAGCAGCCAAGATTTCGCGGCCGTGGCAGAGCAGTACTTC
TRBV7-9	NA	TRBJ1-1	NA	CASSFGDQGEAFF	TGTGCCAGCAGCTTTGGGGATCAGGGTGAAGCTTTCTTT
TRBV29-1	NA	TRBJ2-5	TRBD1	CSVATGGAYIETQYF	TGCAGCGTTGCAACAGGGGGCGCGTATATAGAGACCCAGTACTTC
TRBV28	few	TRBJ1-6	TRBD1	CASRGAGGGSPLHF	TGTGCCAGCAGGGGGGCAGGGGGAGGATCACCCCTCCACTTT
TRBV7-9	few	TRBJ1-5	NA	CASSLDAGNQPQHF	TGTGCCAGCAGCTTAGACGCGGGAAATCAGCCCCAGCATTTT
TRBV7-9	few	TRBJ2-7	NA	CASSSERYEQYF	TGTGCCAGCAGCTCCGAGAGATACGAGCAGTACTTC
TRBV11-3	NA	TRBJ2-4	TRBD2	CASSLVRGDIQYF	TGTGCCAGCAGCTTAGTCCGGGGGGACATTCAGTACTTC
TRBV2	NA	TRBJ1-6	NA	CASSESRIADSPLHF	TGTGCCAGCAGTGAATCACGGATAGCGGATTCACCCCTCCACTTT
TRBV12-3/TRBV12-4	NA	TRBJ1-2	TRBD1	CASSPGQDRGYTF	TGTGCCAGCAGTCCCGGACAGGATCGTGGCTACACCTTC
TRBV7-8	NA	TRBJ2-3	TRBD2	CASSPRGTSRGTDTQYF	TGTGCCAGCAGCCCCCGGGGGACTAGCAGGGGCACAGATACGCAGTATTTT
TRBV7-2	NA	TRBJ2-3	NA	CASIPLGGAAPDTQYF	TGTGCCAGCATCCCCCTTGGTGGGGCAGCCCCCGATACGCAGTATTTT
TRBV4-3	NA	TRBJ2-1	TRBD2	CASSHLLAGPSEQFF	TGCGCCAGCAGCCACTTACTAGCGGGGCCCAGCGAGCAGTTCTTC
TRBV5-5	NA	TRBJ2-1	NA	CASSFDPGGNNEQFF	TGTGCCAGCAGCTTCGACCCTGGGGGGAACAATGAGCAGTTCTTC
TRBV6-5	NA	TRBJ1-1	TRBD1	CASSSVGDRGHQAFF	TGTGCCAGCAGCTCCGTCGGGGACAGGGGGCATCAAGCTTTCTTT
TRBV2	NA	TRBJ2-2	NA	CASNTGTGELFF	TGTGCCAGCAACACAGGCACCGGGGAGCTGTTTTTT
TRBV21-1	NA	TRBJ2-7	NA	CASSNRDGVLYEQYF	TGTGCCAGCAGCAACAGGGATGGGGTACTATACGAGCAGTACTTC
TRBV18	NA	TRBJ2-1	NA	CASSPFRGDYNEQFF	TGTGCCAGCTCACCATTCAGGGGTGACTACAATGAGCAGTTCTTC
TRBV5-1	few	TRBJ1-1	NA	CASSVGQGFVAFF	TGCGCCAGCAGCGTCGGACAAGGCTTCGTTGCTTTCTTT
TRBV7-9	NA	TRBJ1-4	NA	CASSDGAKRGEKLFF	TGTGCCAGCAGTGACGGGGCGAAGCGGGGTGAAAAACTGTTTTTT
TRBV30	NA	TRBJ2-7	TRBD2	CAWGTSALEQYF	TGTGCCTGGGGGACTAGTGCGCTCGAGCAGTACTTC
TRBV9	NA	TRBJ1-6	NA	CASSSGFHNSPLHF	TGTGCCAGCAGCTCGGGATTCCATAATTCACCCCTCCACTTT
TRBV6-5	NA	TRBJ2-2	NA	CASRPSAANTGELFF	TGTGCCAGCAGACCAAGCGCGGCGAACACCGGGGAGCTGTTTTTT
TRBV29-1	NA	TRBJ2-1	NA	CSVEVWTEGQFF	TGCAGCGTTGAAGTCTGGACCGAGGGGCAGTTCTTC
TRBV2	NA	TRBJ2-4	NA	CASSEARSRALDIQYF	TGTGCCAGCAGTGAAGCGCGGTCCAGGGCCCTAGACATTCAGTACTTC
TRBV7-9	NA	TRBJ2-1	TRBD1	CASGTGTGGNEQFF	TGTGCCAGCGGCACCGGGACAGGCGGTAATGAGCAGTTCTTC
TRBV7-3	once	TRBJ2-5	TRBD2	CASSRSGRETQYF	TGTGCCAGCAGCCGTAGCGGGAGGGAGACCCAGTACTTC
TRBV12-5	NA	TRBJ2-5	NA	CASGLPPSEETQYF	TGTGCTAGTGGTTTGCCGCCTAGCGAAGAGACCCAGTACTTC
TRBV18	NA	TRBJ1-3	NA	CASSPFFEGASGNTIYF	TGTGCCAGCTCACCTTTCTTTGAGGGCGCCTCTGGAAACACCATATATTTT
TRBV19	NA	TRBJ2-5	NA	CASRTEFREDLRETQYF	TGTGCCAGTAGGACAGAGTTCAGGGAGGATTTACGAGAGACCCAGTACTTC
TRBV10-1	NA	TRBJ2-1	TRBD1	CASSSDRALGNEQFF	TGCGCCAGCAGTTCCGACAGGGCTCTAGGCAATGAGCAGTTCTTC
TRBV10-3	NA	TRBJ1-3	NA	CAISEFRGSGNTIYF	TGTGCCATCAGTGAGTTCAGGGGCTCTGGAAACACCATATATTTT
TRBV5-1	NA	TRBJ2-7	NA	CASSLDIGEQYF	TGCGCCAGCAGCTTGGATATCGGCGAGCAGTACTTC
TRBV5-6	once	TRBJ2-7	TRBD2	CASRYREGPGSYEQYF	TGTGCCAGCAGATATAGGGAGGGTCCCGGCTCCTACGAGCAGTACTTC
TRBV6-5	few	TRBJ2-5	NA	CASRRTVQETQYF	TGTGCCAGCAGGAGGACAGTCCAAGAGACCCAGTACTTC
TRBV2	NA	TRBJ2-3	NA	CASSGGPTDTQYF	TGTGCCAGCAGCGGCGGCCCCACAGATACGCAGTATTTT
TRBV3-1/TRBV3-2	NA	TRBJ2-3	TRBD2	CASSQSSGGAVVIDTQYF	TGTGCCAGCAGCCAATCTAGCGGGGGGGCCGTTGTGATTGATACGCAGTATTTT
TRBV15	NA	TRBJ2-1	NA	CATSRGDSSHEQFF	TGTGCCACCAGCAGAGGAGATAGCTCCCATGAGCAGTTCTTC
TRBV7-2	NA	TRBJ2-7	NA	CASQPGGGRFYEQYF	TGTGCCAGCCAGCCGGGGGGCGGAAGATTTTACGAGCAGTACTTC
TRBV9	NA	TRBJ2-7	NA	CASGPGGASYEQYF	TGTGCCAGCGGACCCGGGGGAGCATCCTACGAGCAGTACTTC
TRBV28	NA	TRBJ1-4	NA	CASSFSGTNEKLFF	TGTGCCAGCAGTTTTTCCGGGACTAATGAAAAACTGTTTTTT
TRBV5-1	NA	TRBJ2-1	NA	CASSLEEDYNEQFF	TGCGCCAGCAGCTTGGAGGAGGACTACAATGAGCAGTTCTTC